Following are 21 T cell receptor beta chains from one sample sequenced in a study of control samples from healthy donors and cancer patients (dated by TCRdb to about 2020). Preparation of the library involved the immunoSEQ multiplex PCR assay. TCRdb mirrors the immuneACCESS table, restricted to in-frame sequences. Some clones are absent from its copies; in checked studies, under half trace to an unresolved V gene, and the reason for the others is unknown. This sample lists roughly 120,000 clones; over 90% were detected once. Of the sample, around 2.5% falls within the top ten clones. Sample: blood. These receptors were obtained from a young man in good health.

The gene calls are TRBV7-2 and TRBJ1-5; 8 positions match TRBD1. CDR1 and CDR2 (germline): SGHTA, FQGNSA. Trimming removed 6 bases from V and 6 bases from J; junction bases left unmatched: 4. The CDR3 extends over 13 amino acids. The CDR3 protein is CASSTQGVQPQHF. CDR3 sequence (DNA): TGTGCCAGCAGTACACAGGGGGTTCAGCCCCAGCATTTT.

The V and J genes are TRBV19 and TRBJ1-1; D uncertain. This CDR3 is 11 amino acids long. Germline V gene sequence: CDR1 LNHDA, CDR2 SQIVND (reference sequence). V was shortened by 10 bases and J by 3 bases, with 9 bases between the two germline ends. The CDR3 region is CAITGYTEAFF. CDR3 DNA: TGTGCCATTACGGGGTACACTGAAGCTTTCTTT.

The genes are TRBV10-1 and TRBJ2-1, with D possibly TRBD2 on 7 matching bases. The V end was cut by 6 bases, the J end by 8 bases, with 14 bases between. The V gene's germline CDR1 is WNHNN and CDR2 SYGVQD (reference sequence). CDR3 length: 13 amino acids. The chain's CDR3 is CASSRGAKDEQFF. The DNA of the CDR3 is TGCGCCAGCAGCCGGGGGGCCAAGGATGAGCAGTTCTTC.

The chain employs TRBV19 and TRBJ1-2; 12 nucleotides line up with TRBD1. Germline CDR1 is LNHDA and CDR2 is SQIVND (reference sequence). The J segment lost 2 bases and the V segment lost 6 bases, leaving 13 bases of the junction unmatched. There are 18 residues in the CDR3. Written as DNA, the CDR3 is TGTGCCAGTAGCGCTTCCGGGACAGGGGGCCTCCAAAACTATGGCTACACCTTC. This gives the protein CASSASGTGGLQNYGYTF.

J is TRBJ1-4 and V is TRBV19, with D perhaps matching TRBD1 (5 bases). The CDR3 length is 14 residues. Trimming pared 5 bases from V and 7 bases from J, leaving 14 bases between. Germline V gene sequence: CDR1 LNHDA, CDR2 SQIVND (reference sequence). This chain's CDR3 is CASSPGPQSEKLFF. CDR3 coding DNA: TGTGCCAGTAGTCCGGGGCCCCAATCTGAAAAACTGTTTTTT.

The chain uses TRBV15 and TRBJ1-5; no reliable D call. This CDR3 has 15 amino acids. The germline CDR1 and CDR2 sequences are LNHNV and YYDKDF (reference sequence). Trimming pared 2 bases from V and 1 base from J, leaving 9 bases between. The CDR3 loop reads CATSRSGRSNQPQHF. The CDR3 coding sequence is TGTGCCACCAGCAGATCCGGACGGAGCAATCAGCCCCAGCATTTT.

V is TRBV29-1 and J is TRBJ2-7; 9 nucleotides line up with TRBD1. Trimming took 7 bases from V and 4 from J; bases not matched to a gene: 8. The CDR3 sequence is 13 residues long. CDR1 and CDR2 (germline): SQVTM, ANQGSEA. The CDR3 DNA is TGCAGCGACCCGGGACAGGGAGTATACGAGCAGTACGTC. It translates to CSDPGQGVYEQYV.

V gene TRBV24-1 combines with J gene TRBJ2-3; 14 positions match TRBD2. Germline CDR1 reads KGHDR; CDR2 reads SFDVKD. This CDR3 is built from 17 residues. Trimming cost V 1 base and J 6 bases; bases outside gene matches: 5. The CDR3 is CATSDFSGTSGGDTQYF. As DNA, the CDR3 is TGTGCCACCAGTGATTTTTCCGGGACTAGCGGGGGTGATACGCAGTATTTT.

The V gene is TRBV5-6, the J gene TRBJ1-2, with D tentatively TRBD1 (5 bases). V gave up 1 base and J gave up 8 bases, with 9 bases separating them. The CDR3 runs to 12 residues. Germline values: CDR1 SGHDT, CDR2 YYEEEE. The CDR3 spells CASSLSGTGYTF. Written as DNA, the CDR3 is TGTGCCAGCAGCTTGAGTGGGACCGGCTACACCTTC.

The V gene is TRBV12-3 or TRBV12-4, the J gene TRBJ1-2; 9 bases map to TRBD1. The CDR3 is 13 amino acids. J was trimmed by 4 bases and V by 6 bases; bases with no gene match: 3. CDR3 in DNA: TGTGCCAGCAGCAGGACAGGGGTCTATGGCTACACCTTC. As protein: CASSRTGVYGYTF.

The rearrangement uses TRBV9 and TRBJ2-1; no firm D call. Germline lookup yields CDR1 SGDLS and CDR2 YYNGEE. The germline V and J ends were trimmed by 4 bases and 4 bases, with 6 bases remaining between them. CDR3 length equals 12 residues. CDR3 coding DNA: TGTGCCAGCAGCTTTCAATACAATGAGCAGTTCTTC. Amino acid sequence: CASSFQYNEQFF.

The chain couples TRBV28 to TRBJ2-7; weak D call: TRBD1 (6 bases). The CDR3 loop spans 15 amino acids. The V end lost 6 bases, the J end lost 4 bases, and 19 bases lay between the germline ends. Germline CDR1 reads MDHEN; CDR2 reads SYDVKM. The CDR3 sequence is CASSETQQGRYEQYF. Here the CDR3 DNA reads TGTGCCAGCAGCGAAACGCAACAGGGAAGGTACGAGCAGTACTTC. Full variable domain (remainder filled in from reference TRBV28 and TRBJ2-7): DVKVTQSSRYLVKRTGEKVFLECVQDMDHENMFWYRQDPGLGLRLIYFSYDVKMKEKGDIPEGYSVSREKKERFSLILESASTNQTSMYLCASSETQQGRYEQYFGPGTRLTVT.

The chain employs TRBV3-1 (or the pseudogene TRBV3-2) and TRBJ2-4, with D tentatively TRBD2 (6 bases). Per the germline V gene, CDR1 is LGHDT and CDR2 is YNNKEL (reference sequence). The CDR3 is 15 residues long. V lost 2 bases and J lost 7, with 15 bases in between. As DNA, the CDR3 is TGTGCCAGCAGCCAAAGGCGGGGATTCGCGAACATTCAGTACTTC. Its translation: CASSQRRGFANIQYF.

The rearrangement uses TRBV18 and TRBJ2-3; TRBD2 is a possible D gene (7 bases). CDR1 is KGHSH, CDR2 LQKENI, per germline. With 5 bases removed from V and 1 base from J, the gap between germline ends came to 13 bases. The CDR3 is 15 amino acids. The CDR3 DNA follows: TGTGCCAGCTCAGCCGCGGGGGCGGGCACAGATACGCAGTATTTT. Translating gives CASSAAGAGTDTQYF.

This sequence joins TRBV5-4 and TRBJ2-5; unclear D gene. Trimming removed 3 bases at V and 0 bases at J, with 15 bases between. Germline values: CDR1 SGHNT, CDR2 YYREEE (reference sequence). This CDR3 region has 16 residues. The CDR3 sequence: CASSWEGAPNQETQYF. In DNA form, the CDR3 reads TGTGCCAGCAGCTGGGAAGGAGCGCCTAACCAAGAGACCCAGTACTTC.

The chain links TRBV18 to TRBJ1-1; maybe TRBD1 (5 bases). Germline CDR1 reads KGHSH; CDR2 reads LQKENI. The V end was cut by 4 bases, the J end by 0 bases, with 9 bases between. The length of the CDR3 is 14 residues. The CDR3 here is CASSRDSMNTEAFF. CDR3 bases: TGTGCCAGCTCACGTGACAGCATGAACACTGAAGCTTTCTTT. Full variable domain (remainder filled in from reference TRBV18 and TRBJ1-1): NAGVMQNPRHLVRRRGQEARLRCSPMKGHSHVYWYRQLPEEGLKFMVYLQKENIIDESGMPKERFSAEFPKEGPSILRIQQVVRGDSAAYFCASSRDSMNTEAFFGQGTRLTVV.

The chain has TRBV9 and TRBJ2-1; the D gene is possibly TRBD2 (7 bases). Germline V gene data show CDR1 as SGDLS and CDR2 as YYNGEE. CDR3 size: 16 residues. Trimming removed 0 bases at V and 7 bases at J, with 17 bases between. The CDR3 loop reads CASSVDEGGPWNEQFF. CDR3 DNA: TGTGCCAGCAGCGTAGATGAGGGGGGGCCTTGGAATGAGCAGTTCTTC.

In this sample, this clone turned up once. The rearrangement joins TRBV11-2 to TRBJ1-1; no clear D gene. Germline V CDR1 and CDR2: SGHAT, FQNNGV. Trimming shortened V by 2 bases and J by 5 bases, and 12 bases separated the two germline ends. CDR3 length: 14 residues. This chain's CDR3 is CASSLSLARTEAFF. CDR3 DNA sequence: TGTGCCAGCAGCTTAAGTTTGGCCAGGACTGAAGCTTTCTTT.

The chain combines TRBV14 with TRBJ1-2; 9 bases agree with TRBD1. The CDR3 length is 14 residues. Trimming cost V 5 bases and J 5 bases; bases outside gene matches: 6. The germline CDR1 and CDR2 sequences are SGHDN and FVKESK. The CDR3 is CASSGRDRAYGYTF. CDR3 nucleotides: TGTGCCAGCAGCGGCCGGGACAGGGCGTATGGCTACACCTTC.

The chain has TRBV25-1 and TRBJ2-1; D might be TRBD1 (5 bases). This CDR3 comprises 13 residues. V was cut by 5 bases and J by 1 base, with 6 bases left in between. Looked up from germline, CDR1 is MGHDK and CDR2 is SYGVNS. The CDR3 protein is CASSRGSYNEQFF. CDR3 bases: TGTGCCAGCAGTAGGGGATCCTACAATGAGCAGTTCTTC.

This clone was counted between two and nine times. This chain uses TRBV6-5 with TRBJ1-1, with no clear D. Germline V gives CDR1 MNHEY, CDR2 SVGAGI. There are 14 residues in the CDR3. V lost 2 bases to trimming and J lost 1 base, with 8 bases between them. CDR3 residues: CASSYPGGNTEAFF. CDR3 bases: TGTGCCAGCAGTTACCCGGGAGGGAACACTGAAGCTTTCTTT.